The 19 T cell receptor beta chains listed next were all sequenced from one sample in a study of yellow fever vaccine responses in identical twins. TCRdb re-called the RT-PCR reads with MiXCR, one entry per CDR3 protein. The sample has about 19,000 distinct CDR3 sequences, less than 75% seen once; the top ten hold around 2%. Sequencing was performed on T cells from blood (PBMCs), unsorted or a sorted subset (not recorded which), taken before or after yellow fever vaccination (not recorded which). The receptor source for this set is a woman aged 18-30 years who received the yellow fever vaccine.

This CDR3 is CASSPTWGPSDTQYF. CDR3 nucleotides: TGTGCCAGCAGCCCAACATGGGGGCCCTCAGATACGCAGTATTTT. The chain combines TRBV14 with TRBJ2-3, with a tentative D call TRBD1 (6 bases). This CDR3 comprises 15 residues. Between the trimmed V and J ends, which lost 4 bases and 4 bases, there was a span of 15 bases. Germline V lookup: CDR1 SGHDN, CDR2 FVKESK.

This chain connects TRBV6-1 to TRBJ2-5; no reliable D call. Trimming cost V 6 bases and J 5 bases, with 13 bases left between them. This CDR3 comprises 13 residues. Germline V gives CDR1 MNHNS, CDR2 SASEGT. The CDR3 DNA reads TGTGCCAGCAGGGGTCCCGGTTGGGAGACCCAGTACTTC. Protein sequence: CASRGPGWETQYF.

The chain joins TRBV5-1 to TRBJ1-2; D might be TRBD1 (5 bases). The V end lost 0 bases, the J end lost 4 bases, and 10 bases lay between the germline ends. This CDR3 contains 14 residues. CDR1 and CDR2 from the germline V gene are SGHRS and YFSETQ. CDR3 sequence: CASSLGQTSYGYTF. Here the CDR3 DNA reads TGCGCCAGCAGCTTGGGACAGACCTCCTATGGCTACACCTTC. The full variable domain, in which reference TRBV5-1 and TRBJ1-2 provide the parts outside the CDR3, is KAGVTQTPRYLIKTRGQQVTLSCSPISGHRSVSWYQQTPGQGLQFLFEYFSETQRNKGNFPGRFSGRQFSNSRSEMNVSTLELGDSALYLCASSLGQTSYGYTFGSGTRLTVV.

This clonotype was counted once. The chain recombines TRBV11-1 with TRBJ2-7, with D hard to call. V lost 4 bases, J lost 3 bases, and 19 bases lay in between. The CDR3 is 16 amino acids. In germline, CDR1 is SGHAT, CDR2 FQDESV (reference sequence). Here the CDR3 reads CASSSTDSISIYEQYF. CDR3 DNA: TGTGCCAGCAGCTCCACCGACTCCATATCAATCTACGAGCAGTACTTC.

The chain joins TRBV5-4 to TRBJ2-3, with TRBD2 matching 8 bases. Germline V gives CDR1 SGHNT, CDR2 YYREEE (reference sequence). The V gene end was trimmed by 1 base and the J gene end by 1 base; junction bases not matched to a gene: 5. This CDR3 has 16 residues. Here the CDR3 DNA reads TGTGCCAGCAGCTTGTTGGTTAGCGGGGGCACAGATACGCAGTATTTT. Amino acids: CASSLLVSGGTDTQYF.

This chain connects TRBV5-1 to TRBJ2-1; D perhaps matches TRBD2 (6 bases). V dropped 3 bases and J dropped 3 bases, with 16 bases sitting between them. CDR3 length: 16 amino acids. Germline V lookup: CDR1 SGHRS, CDR2 YFSETQ. The CDR3 region has the DNA TGCGCCAGCAGCTATTCAGCGGGCTCACGCTACAATGAGCAGTTCTTC. Protein: CASSYSAGSRYNEQFF.

The V and J genes are TRBV7-6 and TRBJ2-5; 7 bases align to TRBD2. V shed 5 bases, J shed 1 base, and the junction held 25 bases outside the gene matches. The germline V gene has CDR1 SGHVS and CDR2 FNYEAQ. The CDR3 has 21 residues. The CDR3, as DNA: TGTGCCAGCAGCCCTAAGCGGATTGGTCTAGCGGATCCAAAAACCCAAGAGACCCAGTACTTC. This codes for CASSPKRIGLADPKTQETQYF.

The chain carries TRBV7-6 and TRBJ1-5; TRBD1 aligns across 7 bases. This CDR3 has 15 amino acids. CDR1 and CDR2 from the germline V gene are SGHVS and FNYEAQ. V was pared by 0 bases and J by 6 bases, with 5 bases of the junction left unmatched. The CDR3 bases are TGTGCCAGCAGCTTAGCGCAGGGGGAGGGTCAGCCCCAGCATTTT. Protein product: CASSLAQGEGQPQHF.

This clonotype was recorded once. The rearrangement links TRBV19 to TRBJ1-1; 8 bases are a match to TRBD1. Germline CDR1 LNHDA, CDR2 SQIVND (reference sequence). With V trimmed by 11 bases and J by 5 bases, 7 bases remained unmatched. The CDR3 loop spans 12 amino acids. The CDR3 coding sequence is TGTGCCGTCAGGGGGCTGGGTACTGAAGCTTTCTTT. Encoded protein: CAVRGLGTEAFF.

The chain joins TRBV4-2 to TRBJ1-3, with D possibly matching TRBD1 (5 bases). Per the germline V gene, CDR1 is LGHNA and CDR2 is YNFKEQ. Trimming cost V 4 bases and J 2 bases, with 9 bases left between them. This CDR3 contains 14 residues. CDR3 sequence: CASSLDRTGNTIYF. The DNA of the CDR3 is TGTGCCAGCAGCCTCGACAGAACTGGAAACACCATATATTTT.

This clonotype was counted only a few times. The chain has TRBV4-1 and TRBJ1-2; 7 nucleotides agree with TRBD1. Losses at the gene ends were 0 bases for V and 3 bases for J; bases not matched to a gene: 4. This CDR3 has 15 residues. Germline assignment: CDR1 MGHRA and CDR2 YSYEKL. CDR3 nucleotides: TGCGCCAGCAGCCAAGAGGGGACAGCCTACTATGGCTACACCTTC. This codes for CASSQEGTAYYGYTF.

This clonotype has just a few counts. V and J are TRBV13 and TRBJ2-1; 9 nucleotides match TRBD2. Germline CDR1 and CDR2: PRHDT and FYEKMQ (reference sequence). V was clipped by 7 bases and J by 4 bases; unmatched bases: 17. The CDR3 is 18 amino acids. CDR3 residues: CASTHEGGISGRYNEQFF. In DNA, the CDR3 is TGTGCCAGCACCCACGAGGGGGGCATTAGCGGGAGATACAATGAGCAGTTCTTC.

J is TRBJ2-5 and V is TRBV29-1; D is perhaps TRBD1 (5 bases). CDR1 and CDR2 (germline): SQVTM, ANQGSEA. Trimming took 0 bases from V and 1 from J, leaving 6 bases between them. The CDR3 is 13 residues long. The DNA for the CDR3 is TGCAGCGTTGAAGAGACAGCCCAAGAGACCCAGTACTTC. It codes for CSVEETAQETQYF.

V usage is TRBV13 and J usage is TRBJ2-5; D is perhaps TRBD1 (6 bases). V lost 5 bases and J lost 4, with 14 bases in between. The CDR3 consists of 14 residues. CDR1 is PRHDT and CDR2 is FYEKMQ in the germline V gene (reference sequence). Here the CDR3 reads CASSTRDNGETQYF. The CDR3, as DNA: TGTGCCAGCAGCACCCGGGACAACGGAGAGACCCAGTACTTC.

This clonotype came up once. The chain uses TRBV7-1 and TRBJ1-1; D is undetermined. TRBV7-1 counts as an open reading frame of uncertain function. Trimming cost V 2 bases and J 0 bases, with 4 bases left between them. This CDR3 comprises 13 residues. CDR3 in amino acids: CASSSTMNTEAFF. The CDR3 region has the DNA TGTGCCAGCAGCTCAACGATGAACACTGAAGCTTTCTTT.

This clonotype was seen more than once but under ten times. V is TRBV3-1 and J is TRBJ2-2, with TRBD2 identical over 9 bases. Per the germline V gene, CDR1 is LGHDT and CDR2 is YNNKEL (reference sequence). With V trimmed by 0 bases and J by 4 bases, 12 bases remained unmatched. This CDR3 is built from 19 residues. The DNA for the CDR3 is TGTGCCAGCAGCCAAGATCGTATAGCGGGAGTGCGCGGCACCGGGGAGCTGTTTTTT. Amino acids: CASSQDRIAGVRGTGELFF.

The chain combines TRBV12-3 or TRBV12-4 with TRBJ1-3; D is unclear. Trimming took 5 bases from V and 0 from J, leaving 8 bases between them. This CDR3 is built from 14 residues. The CDR3 here is CASSRDYSGNTIYF. The CDR3 region has the DNA TGTGCCAGCAGTCGGGATTACTCTGGAAACACCATATATTTT.

The rearrangement links TRBV5-1 to TRBJ2-7, with no clear D. V was trimmed by 4 bases and J by 3 bases, leaving 5 bases between them. This CDR3 region has 11 residues. Looked up from germline, CDR1 is SGHRS and CDR2 is YFSETQ. CDR3 amino acids: CASSEDYEQYF. The CDR3 DNA is TGCGCCAGCAGCGAGGACTACGAGCAGTACTTC.

This clonotype was observed a handful of times. This rearrangement joins TRBV18 to TRBJ2-5; possibly TRBD2 for D (6 bases). CDR1 and CDR2 from the germline V gene are KGHSH and LQKENI. The CDR3 is 13 residues long. V lost 3 bases and J 5 bases, leaving 10 bases between the germline ends. The CDR3 spells CASSPGLSETQYF. In nucleotides, the CDR3 is TGTGCCAGCTCACCGGGACTTTCGGAGACCCAGTACTTC.